This T cell receptor (beta chain) was sequenced for a study of T cell repertoires and HLA-DP antigens. Untouched CD4+ T cells were bead-isolated from PBMC at around 98% purity. Measured with immunoSEQ multiplex PCR; TCRdb has only the in-frame clones, and not every one. The sample consists of approximately 110,000 clones, about 91% of them appearing once. Turning to this clone: Its cognate antigen is unknown.

Trimming took 3 bases from V and 8 from J, leaving 16 bases between them. This CDR3 region has 15 residues. CDR1 MDHEN and CDR2 SYDVKM come from the germline V gene. Regarding the study as a whole: Sorted CD137+ clonality was 0.3 to 0.45 for both alloantigens, versus about 0.037 pre-culture.

This receptor was taken from a woman aged 18-30 years in good health and CMV-seronegative. The chain recombines TRBV28 with TRBJ1-4; D gene ambiguous. Sequencing was carried out using CD4+ T cells from PBMCs. For the CDR3, the DNA is TGTGCCAGCAGTTTTATACGGCCCTCAGGCGAAAAACTGTTTTTT. It codes for CASSFIRPSGEKLFF.